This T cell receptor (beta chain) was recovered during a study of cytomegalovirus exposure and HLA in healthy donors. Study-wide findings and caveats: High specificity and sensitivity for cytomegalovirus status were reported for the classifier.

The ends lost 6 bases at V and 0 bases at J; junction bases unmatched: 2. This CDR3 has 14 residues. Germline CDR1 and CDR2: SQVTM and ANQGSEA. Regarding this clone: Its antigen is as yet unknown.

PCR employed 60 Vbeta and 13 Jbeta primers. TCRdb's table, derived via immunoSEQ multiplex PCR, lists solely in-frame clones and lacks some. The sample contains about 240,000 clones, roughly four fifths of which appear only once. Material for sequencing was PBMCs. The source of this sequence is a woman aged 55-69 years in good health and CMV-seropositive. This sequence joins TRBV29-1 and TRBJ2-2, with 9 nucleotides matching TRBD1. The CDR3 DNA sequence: TGCAGCGTGACAGGGGGGGCGAACACCGGGGAGCTGTTTTTT. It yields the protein CSVTGGANTGELFF.